This TCR beta chain emerged from a study of T cell responses to AZD1222 COVID-19 vaccine. Across the study: The analysis combined second doses at about 4 or about 12 weeks. General observations from the study: The breadth and depth of Spike-specific TCRs increased once two AZD1222 doses had been given.

Sequencing used immunoSEQ multiplex PCR; TCRdb keeps in-frame clones, though not all of them. The table records about 110,000 clones, approximately 90% of them present only once. With respect to this clone: Its antigen is unidentified.

The CDR3 covers 17 residues. The junction had 11 bases not matched to a gene; V was cut back by 5 bases and J by 4 bases. Germline V CDR1 and CDR2: LNHDA, SQIVND (reference sequence). The clonotype was recovered from an adult in good health. The input for sequencing was peripheral blood, taken on day 0 of AZD1222 vaccination. This chain joins TRBV19 and TRBJ1-6; TRBD1 matches at 7 bases. CDR3: CASSDQGQITYNSPLHF. As DNA, the CDR3 is TGTGCCAGTAGTGACCAGGGACAGATTACTTATAATTCACCCCTCCACTTT.